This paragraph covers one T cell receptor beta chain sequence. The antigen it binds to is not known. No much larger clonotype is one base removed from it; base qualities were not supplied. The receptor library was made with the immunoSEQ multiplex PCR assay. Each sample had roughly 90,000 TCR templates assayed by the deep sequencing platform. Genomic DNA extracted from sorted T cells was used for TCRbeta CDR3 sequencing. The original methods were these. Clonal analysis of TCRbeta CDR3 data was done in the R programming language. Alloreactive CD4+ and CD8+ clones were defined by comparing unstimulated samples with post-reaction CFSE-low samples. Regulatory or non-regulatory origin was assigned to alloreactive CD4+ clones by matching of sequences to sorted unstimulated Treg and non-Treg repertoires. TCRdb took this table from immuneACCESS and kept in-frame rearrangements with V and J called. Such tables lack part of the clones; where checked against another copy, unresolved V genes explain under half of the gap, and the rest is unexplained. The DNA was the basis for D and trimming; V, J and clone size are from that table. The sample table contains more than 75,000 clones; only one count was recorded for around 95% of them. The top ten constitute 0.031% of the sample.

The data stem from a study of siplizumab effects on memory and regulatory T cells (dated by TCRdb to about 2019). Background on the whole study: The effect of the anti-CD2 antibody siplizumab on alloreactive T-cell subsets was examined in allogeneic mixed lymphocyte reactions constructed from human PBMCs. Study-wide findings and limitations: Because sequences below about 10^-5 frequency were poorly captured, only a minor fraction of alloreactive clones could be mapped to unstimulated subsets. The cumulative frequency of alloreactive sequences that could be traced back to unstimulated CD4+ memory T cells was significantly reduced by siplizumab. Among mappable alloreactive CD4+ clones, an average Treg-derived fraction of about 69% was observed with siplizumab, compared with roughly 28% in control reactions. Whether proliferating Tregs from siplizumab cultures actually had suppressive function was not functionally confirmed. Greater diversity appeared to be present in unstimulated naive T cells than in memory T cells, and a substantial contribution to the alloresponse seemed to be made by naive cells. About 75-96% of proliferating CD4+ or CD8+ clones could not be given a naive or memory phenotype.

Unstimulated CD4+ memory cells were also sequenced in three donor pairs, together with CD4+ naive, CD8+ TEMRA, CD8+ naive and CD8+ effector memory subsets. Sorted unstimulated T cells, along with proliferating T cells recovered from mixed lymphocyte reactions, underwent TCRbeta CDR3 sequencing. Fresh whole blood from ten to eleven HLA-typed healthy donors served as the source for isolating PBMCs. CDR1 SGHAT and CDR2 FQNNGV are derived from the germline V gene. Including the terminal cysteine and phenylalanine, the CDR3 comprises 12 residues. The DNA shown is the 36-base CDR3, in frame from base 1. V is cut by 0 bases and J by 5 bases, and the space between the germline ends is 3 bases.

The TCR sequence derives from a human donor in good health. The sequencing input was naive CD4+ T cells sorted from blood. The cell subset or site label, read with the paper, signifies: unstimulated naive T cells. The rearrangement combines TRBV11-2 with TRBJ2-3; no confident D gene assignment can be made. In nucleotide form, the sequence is TGTGCCAGCAGCTTAGACCGAGATACGCAGTATTTT. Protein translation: CASSLDRDTQYF. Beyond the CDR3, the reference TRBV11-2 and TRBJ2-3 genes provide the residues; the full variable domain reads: EAGVAQSPRYKIIEKRQSVAFWCNPISGHATLYWYQQILGQGPKLLIQFQNNGVVDDSQLPKDRFSAERLKGVDSTLKIQPAKLEDSAVYLCASSLDRDTQYFGPGTRLTVL.